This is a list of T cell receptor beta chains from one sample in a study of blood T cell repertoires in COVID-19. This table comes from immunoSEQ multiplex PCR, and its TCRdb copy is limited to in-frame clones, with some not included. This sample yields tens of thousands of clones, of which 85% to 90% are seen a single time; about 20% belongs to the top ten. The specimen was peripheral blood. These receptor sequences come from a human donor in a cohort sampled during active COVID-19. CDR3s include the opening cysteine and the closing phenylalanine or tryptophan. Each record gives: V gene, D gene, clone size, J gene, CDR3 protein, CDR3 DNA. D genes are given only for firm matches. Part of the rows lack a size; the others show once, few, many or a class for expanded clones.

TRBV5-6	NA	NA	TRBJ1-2	CASSIAGIRGGYTF	TGTGCCAGCAGCATTGCCGGAATCCGGGGGGGCTACACCTTC
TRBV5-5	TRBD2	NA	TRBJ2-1	CASSVGTSGIYNEQFF	TGTGCCAGCAGCGTCGGGACTAGCGGGATCTACAATGAGCAGTTCTTC
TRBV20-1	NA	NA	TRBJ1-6	CSASLQGGGNSPLHF	TGCAGTGCTAGTCTACAAGGGGGGGGGAATTCACCCCTCCACTTT
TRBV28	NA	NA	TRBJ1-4	CASSLGGADEKLFF	TGTGCCAGCAGTTTAGGAGGGGCGGATGAAAAACTGTTTTTT
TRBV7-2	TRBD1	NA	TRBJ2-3	CASSRPTGPSDTQYF	TGTGCCAGCAGCAGACCGACAGGGCCATCAGATACGCAGTATTTT
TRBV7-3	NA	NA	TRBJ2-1	CASSLGGAGNEQFF	TGTGCCAGCAGCTTAGGCGGGGCCGGGAATGAGCAGTTCTTC
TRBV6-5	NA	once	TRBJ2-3	CASGSSGLTDTQYF	TGTGCCAGCGGATCGTCAGGCCTCACAGATACGCAGTATTTT
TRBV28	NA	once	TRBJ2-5	CASGTPAQGTQYF	TGTGCCAGCGGAACTCCCGCTCAGGGGACCCAGTACTTC
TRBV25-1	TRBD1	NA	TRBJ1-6	CASSESGTGNSPLHF	TGTGCCAGCAGTGAATCCGGGACAGGGAATTCACCCCTCCACTTT
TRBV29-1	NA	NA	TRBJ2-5	CSVEDGQKETQYF	TGCAGCGTTGAAGATGGCCAGAAAGAGACCCAGTACTTC
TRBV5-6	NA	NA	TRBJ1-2	CASSSWTADGYTF	TGTGCCAGCAGCTCATGGACAGCGGATGGCTACACCTTC
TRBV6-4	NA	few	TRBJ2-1	CASLTDGSDIEQFF	TGTGCCAGTCTCACAGACGGTTCTGATATTGAGCAGTTCTTC
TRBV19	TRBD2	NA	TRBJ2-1	CASKGPSGRASNEQFF	TGTGCCAGTAAAGGTCCCAGCGGGAGGGCCAGTAATGAGCAGTTCTTC
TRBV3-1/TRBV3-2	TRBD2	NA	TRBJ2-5	CASSQVLTSGRPLGTQYF	TGTGCCAGCAGCCAAGTCCTAACTAGCGGGAGGCCCCTAGGGACCCAGTACTTC
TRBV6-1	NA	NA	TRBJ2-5	CASSAPHRSGGETQYF	TGTGCCAGCAGTGCTCCTCACAGGTCCGGCGGAGAGACCCAGTACTTC
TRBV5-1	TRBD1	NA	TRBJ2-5	CASSLGTGYQETQYF	TGCGCCAGCAGCCTCGGGACAGGGTATCAAGAGACCCAGTACTTC
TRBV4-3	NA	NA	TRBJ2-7	CASSQDRPPSYEQYF	TGCGCCAGCAGCCAGGACAGACCTCCTTCCTACGAGCAGTACTTC
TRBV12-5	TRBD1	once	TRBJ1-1	CASSPTGTANTEAFF	TGTGCTAGCTCACCTACCGGGACAGCTAACACTGAAGCTTTCTTT
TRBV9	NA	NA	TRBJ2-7	CASSVGSSAYEQYF	TGTGCCAGCAGCGTCGGGAGTTCGGCCTACGAGCAGTACTTC
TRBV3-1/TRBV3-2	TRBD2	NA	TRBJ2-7	CASSLRTSGGYEQYF	TGTGCCAGCAGCCTCAGGACTAGCGGGGGATACGAGCAGTACTTC
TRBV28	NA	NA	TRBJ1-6	CASKRGAGNSPLHF	TGTGCCAGTAAAAGAGGCGCTGGGAATTCACCCCTCCACTTT
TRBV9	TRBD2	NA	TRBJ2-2	CASSPRGITTGELFF	TGTGCCAGCAGCCCGCGGGGGATAACCACCGGGGAGCTGTTTTTT
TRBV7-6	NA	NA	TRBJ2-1	CASSRGQNNEQFF	TGTGCCAGCAGCAGAGGACAAAACAATGAGCAGTTCTTC
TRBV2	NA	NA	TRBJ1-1	CASSEARGLGEAFF	TGTGCCAGCAGTGAAGCGCGGGGACTCGGTGAAGCTTTCTTT
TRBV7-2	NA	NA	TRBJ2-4	CASSPPSGRKNIQYF	TGTGCCAGCAGCCCGCCCTCCGGGAGAAAAAACATTCAGTACTTC
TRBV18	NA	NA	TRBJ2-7	CASSPTGTYEQYF	TGTGCCAGCTCACCAACAGGGACCTACGAGCAGTACTTC
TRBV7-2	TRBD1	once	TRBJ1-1	CASSPRAQGAAEAFF	TGTGCCAGCAGCCCCCGAGCGCAGGGGGCTGCTGAAGCTTTCTTT
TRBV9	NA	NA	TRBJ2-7	CASSVQGIDEQYF	TGTGCCAGCAGCGTACAGGGGATAGACGAGCAGTACTTC
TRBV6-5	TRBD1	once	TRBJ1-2	CASSYSTGADGYTF	TGTGCCAGCAGTTACTCTACAGGGGCCGATGGCTACACCTTC
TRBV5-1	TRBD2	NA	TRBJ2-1	CASSLLAGGGNEQFF	TGCGCCAGCAGCTTACTAGCGGGGGGCGGCAATGAGCAGTTCTTC
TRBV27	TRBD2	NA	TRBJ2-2	CASSLFLFGSGRANGELFF	TGTGCCAGCAGTTTATTTCTTTTTGGTAGCGGGAGGGCCAACGGGGAGCTGTTTTTT
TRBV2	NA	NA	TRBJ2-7	CASSAEGAYEQYF	TGTGCCAGCAGTGCCGAGGGTGCTTACGAGCAGTACTTC
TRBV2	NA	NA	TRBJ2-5	CASSESFVTQYF	TGTGCCAGCAGTGAGTCCTTTGTGACCCAGTACTTC
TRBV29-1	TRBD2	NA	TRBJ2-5	CSVASGGPGETQYF	TGCAGCGTTGCTAGCGGGGGGCCCGGGGAGACCCAGTACTTC
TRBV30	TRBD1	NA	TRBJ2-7	CAGTGNTYEQYF	TGTGCCGGGACAGGGAACACCTACGAGCAGTACTTC
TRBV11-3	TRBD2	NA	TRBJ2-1	CASSLSGVEEQFF	TGTGCCAGCAGCTTAAGCGGGGTGGAAGAGCAGTTCTTC
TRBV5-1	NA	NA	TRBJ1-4	CASSLEGSNEKLFF	TGCGCCAGCAGCTTGGAGGGGTCTAATGAAAAACTGTTTTTT
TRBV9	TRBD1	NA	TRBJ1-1	CASSPSGQQNTEAFF	TGTGCCAGCAGCCCGTCGGGACAGCAAAACACTGAAGCTTTCTTT
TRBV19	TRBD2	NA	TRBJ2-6	CASSINSGSFSGANVLTF	TGTGCCAGTAGTATCAATAGCGGGAGCTTCTCTGGGGCCAACGTCCTGACTTTC
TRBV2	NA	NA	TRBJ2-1	CASSSDSYNEQFF	TGTGCCAGCAGTTCAGATTCCTACAATGAGCAGTTCTTC
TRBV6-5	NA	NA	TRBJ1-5	CASTPVGRNQPQHF	TGTGCCAGCACCCCGGTGGGCCGCAATCAGCCCCAGCATTTT
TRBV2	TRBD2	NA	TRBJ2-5	CASSDQTSGSETQYF	TGTGCCAGCAGTGACCAGACTAGCGGGAGTGAGACCCAGTACTTC
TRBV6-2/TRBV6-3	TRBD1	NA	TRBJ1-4	CASSYVGTGGEATNEKLFF	TGTGCCAGCAGTTACGTCGGGACAGGCGGGGAGGCAACTAATGAAAAACTGTTTTTT
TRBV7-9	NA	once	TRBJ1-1	CASSFKDRRAFF	TGTGCCAGCAGCTTCAAGGACAGACGAGCTTTCTTT
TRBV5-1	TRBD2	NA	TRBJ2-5	CASSLGLAGAVETQYF	TGCGCCAGCAGCCTCGGACTAGCGGGAGCGGTCGAGACCCAGTACTTC
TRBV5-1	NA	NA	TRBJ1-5	CASSLRSGDQPQHF	TGCGCCAGCAGCTTGCGGTCAGGGGATCAGCCCCAGCATTTT
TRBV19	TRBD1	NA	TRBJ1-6	CASSSSGTGLSPLHF	TGTGCCAGTAGTAGCTCCGGGACAGGGTTATCACCCCTCCACTTT
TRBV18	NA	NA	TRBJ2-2	CASSWLARGNTGELFF	TGTGCCAGCTCGTGGCTTGCAAGGGGCAACACCGGGGAGCTGTTTTTT
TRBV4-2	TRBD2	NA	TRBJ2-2	CASSPPGGPATGELFF	TGTGCCAGCAGCCCCCCGGGGGGGCCGGCCACCGGGGAGCTGTTTTTT
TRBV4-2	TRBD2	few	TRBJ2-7	CASSQDLAGTPYEQYF	TGTGCCAGCAGCCAAGATTTAGCGGGGACCCCCTACGAGCAGTACTTC
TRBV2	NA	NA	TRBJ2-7	CASSDPYEQYF	TGTGCCAGCAGTGACCCGTACGAGCAGTACTTC
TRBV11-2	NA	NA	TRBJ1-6	CASSKRDIGNSPLHF	TGTGCCAGCAGTAAAAGGGACATCGGGAATTCACCCCTCCACTTT